Each of the 11 T cell receptor beta chains below was sequenced from the same sample in a study of cytomegalovirus exposure and HLA in healthy donors. The study ran its PCR with 60 Vbeta and 13 Jbeta primers. Method: immunoSEQ multiplex PCR; TCRdb's copy keeps in-frame clones and lacks some. In total, the table holds roughly 100,000 clones. Input material: PBMCs. These receptors originate from a woman in her thirties in good health and CMV-seronegative.

The chain joins TRBV7-2 to TRBJ1-5; 9 bases are shared with TRBD1. Germline CDR1 is SGHTA and CDR2 is FQGNSA. CDR3 length: 15 residues. J gave up 6 bases and V 4 bases, and 7 bases lay outside the gene matches. The CDR3 reads CASSSRDRVTQPQHF. The CDR3 DNA reads as TGTGCCAGCAGCTCCCGGGACAGGGTTACTCAGCCCCAGCATTTT.

A word on this clone: This same CDR3 is encoded by further DNA sequences in the sample. This chain links TRBV7-9 with TRBJ2-7; 11 nucleotides align to TRBD2. The germline V gene has CDR1 SEHNR and CDR2 FQNEAQ (reference sequence). This CDR3 contains 15 residues. Trimming at V came to 1 base and at J to 4 bases, leaving 3 bases not matched to a gene. CDR3 sequence: CASSLVGTSGYEQYF. The CDR3 DNA is TGTGCCAGCAGCTTAGTCGGGACTAGCGGATACGAGCAGTACTTC.

On this clone: Other DNA sequences of this sample code for an identical CDR3. V usage is TRBV7-8 and J usage is TRBJ2-3, with 8 bases fitting TRBD2. Germline loops: CDR1 SGHVS, CDR2 FQNEAQ. The CDR3 has 13 residues. Losses at the gene ends were 8 bases for V and 8 bases for J; bases not matched to a gene: 9. The DNA of the CDR3 is TGTGCCAGCGCCGGGGGGGGCCGTGGTACGCAGTATTTT. It is translated as CASAGGGRGTQYF.

The V gene is TRBV2, the J gene TRBJ2-7; no firm D call. The CDR3 extends over 15 amino acids. V lost 1 base and J lost 0, with 10 bases in between. Per germline, CDR1 SNHLY and CDR2 FYNNEI. CDR3 nucleotides: TGTGCCAGCAGTGAAGGGCGGCCAAGCTCCTACGAGCAGTACTTC. Translating gives CASSEGRPSSYEQYF.

The rearrangement joins TRBV4-2 to TRBJ1-1; D is perhaps TRBD1 (6 bases). Germline CDR1 is LGHNA and CDR2 is YNFKEQ. The CDR3 extends over 14 amino acids. Trimming cost V 1 base and J 3 bases, with 9 bases left between them. CDR3 sequence: CASSQGTGYTEAFF. In DNA form, the CDR3 reads TGTGCCAGCAGCCAAGGAACAGGGTACACTGAAGCTTTCTTT.

The chain combines TRBV18 with TRBJ2-1, with 8 positions matching TRBD1. The V gene end was trimmed by 4 bases and the J gene end by 3 bases; junction bases not matched to a gene: 8. The CDR3 contains 16 residues. Germline values: CDR1 KGHSH, CDR2 LQKENI. CDR3 in amino acids: CASSLLDRGGYNEQFF. CDR3 sequence (DNA): TGTGCCAGCTCACTCCTTGACAGGGGAGGCTACAATGAGCAGTTCTTC.

This chain joins TRBV4-1 and TRBJ2-1; 9 bases map to TRBD1. The CDR3 runs 17 residues. V lost 1 base and J lost 4; bases outside the gene matches: 8. CDR1 MGHRA and CDR2 YSYEKL come from the germline V gene. The CDR3 bases are TGCGCCAGCAGCCAAGTTCTGCGGGACAGGGTATACAATGAGCAGTTCTTC. Protein sequence: CASSQVLRDRVYNEQFF.

This rearrangement joins TRBV28 to TRBJ2-7; 7 nucleotides align to TRBD1. The CDR3 length is 14 residues. V gave up 6 bases and J gave up 2 bases; unmatched junction bases: 7. Germline CDR1 MDHEN, CDR2 SYDVKM. Written as DNA, the CDR3 is TGTGCCAGCAGACCCGACAGGGACACCTACGAGCAGTACTTC. Its translation is CASRPDRDTYEQYF.

V gene TRBV4-2 combines with J gene TRBJ1-3; a weak D match, TRBD1 (5 bases). Germline V gene sequence: CDR1 LGHNA, CDR2 YNFKEQ. The CDR3 loop spans 15 amino acids. Trimming removed 0 bases at V and 2 bases at J, with 8 bases between. This chain's CDR3 is CASSQEVGAGNTIYF. CDR3 nucleotide sequence: TGTGCCAGCAGCCAAGAAGTAGGGGCTGGAAACACCATATATTTT.

The chain couples TRBV19 to TRBJ2-1, with 12 nucleotides matching TRBD2. The CDR3 covers 15 residues. V shed 3 bases, J shed 7 bases, and the junction held 4 bases outside the gene matches. Germline V gives CDR1 LNHDA, CDR2 SQIVND (reference sequence). DNA for the CDR3: TGTGCCAGTAGTATCCCGGGACTAGCGGGTAATGAGCAGTTCTTC. This gives the protein CASSIPGLAGNEQFF.

This rearrangement joins TRBV11-3 to TRBJ2-1; TRBD2 agrees at 7 bases. J lost 9 bases, V lost 1 base, and 6 bases had no gene match. The CDR3 runs to 14 residues. Germline values: CDR1 SGHNT, CDR2 YENEEA. The CDR3 region is CASSLAATSLEQFF. CDR3 in DNA: TGTGCCAGCAGCTTAGCGGCGACTAGCCTTGAGCAGTTCTTC.